This T cell receptor (beta chain) derives from a study of blood T cell repertoires in COVID-19. At the level of the study: Nucleic acid was either cDNA or gDNA, and it came from T cells, B-cell-depleted T cells, or PBMCs.

The CDR3 has 13 residues. Germline CDR1 reads MNHEY; CDR2 reads SVGAGI. Between the trimmed V and J ends, which lost 7 bases and 5 bases, there was a span of 14 bases. As handled by the study authors: Estimation of nucleated cell counts was performed using reference gene primer amplification. Profiled with immunoSEQ multiplex PCR; TCRdb holds only in-frame clones, not every one. That table supplies the V and J calls and clone size; D and trimming were determined from the DNA. This table has roughly 150,000 clones, around 76% appearing once. Sequencing used peripheral blood. The gene calls are TRBV6-5 and TRBJ2-5, with D tentatively TRBD1 (7 bases). The origin of this receptor is a man in his sixties with acute or convalescent COVID-19. The CDR3 DNA follows: TGTGCCAGCAAACAACAGGGGAGGGAGACCCAGTACTTC. Its translation: CASKQQGRETQYF.